These 32 T cell receptor beta chains were all obtained from the same sample, sequenced in a study of regulatory T cells in long-lasting Graves disease. The time point is: persistent/refractory GD, antithyroid drugs over 5 years with positive TRAb. PBMC RNA served as the TCR library source. Combining iRepertoire HTBI primers with Arm-PCR of CDR3 regions, the authors built TCR beta libraries. TCRdb itself ran the multiplex PCR reads through MiXCR, one entry per CDR3 protein. The sample carries some 340,000 distinct CDR3 sequences, approximately 25% recorded once. Sample: peripheral blood mononuclear cells (PBMCs), taken when the disease was refractory, from a patient treated with antithyroid drugs. The receptor source for this set is a woman between 40 and 50 years old with Graves disease.

This clonotype was seen a few times. The chain links TRBV11-2 to TRBJ2-2; 8 bases are shared with TRBD1. The CDR3 has 15 residues. Germline V gene data show CDR1 as SGHAT and CDR2 as FQNNGV. J lost 5 bases, V lost 5 bases, and 7 bases had no gene match. The CDR3 protein is CASSPTRGRTGELFF. In nucleotides, the CDR3 is TGTGCCAGCAGCCCCACCAGGGGGCGGACCGGGGAGCTGTTTTTT.

This clonotype showed up many times. V gene TRBV28 combines with J gene TRBJ1-6; possible D gene TRBD1, 6 bases. The V gene's germline CDR1 is MDHEN and CDR2 SYDVKM. Trimming left V 6 bases short and J 9 bases short, with 18 bases between. CDR3 length: 15 amino acids. CDR3 region: CASSALPDRSSPLHF. Here the CDR3 DNA reads TGTGCCAGCAGCGCTCTCCCGGACAGAAGTTCACCCCTCCACTTT.

This rearrangement joins TRBV28 to TRBJ1-3; possibly TRBD1 for D (6 bases). In germline, CDR1 is MDHEN, CDR2 SYDVKM. This CDR3 has 14 amino acids. Trimming took off 4 bases at V and 5 bases at J, with 12 bases between the two ends. This CDR3 is CASSSSRGRNTIYF. As DNA, the CDR3 is TGTGCCAGCAGTTCATCCAGGGGCCGAAACACCATATATTTT.

This chain links TRBV7-2 with TRBJ2-7; D gene ambiguous. The ends were cut back, 3 bases at V and 0 bases at J, with 12 bases in the middle. Germline CDR1 reads SGHTA; CDR2 reads FQGNSA. CDR3 length: 15 residues. The CDR3 region is CASSFFGGSSYEQYF. As DNA, the CDR3 is TGTGCCAGCAGCTTTTTCGGCGGCAGCTCCTACGAGCAGTACTTC.

The chain carries TRBV11-2 and TRBJ2-2; 8 nucleotides agree with TRBD2. Germline V gene data show CDR1 as SGHAT and CDR2 as FQNNGV. CDR3 length: 15 residues. The junction had 6 bases not matched to a gene; V was cut back by 4 bases and J by 5 bases. For the CDR3, the DNA is TGTGCCAGCAGCTCGAGCGGGAGCAGGACCGGGGAGCTGTTTTTT. It translates to CASSSSGSRTGELFF.

The chain uses TRBV14 and TRBJ2-7, with 9 bases lining up with TRBD2. V dropped 0 bases and J dropped 3; count of bases not matched to a gene: 3. The CDR3 covers 15 residues. The germline V gene encodes CDR1 SGHDN and CDR2 FVKESK. CDR3 bases: TGTGCCAGCAGCCAAGAGCTAGCGGGAATCTACGAGCAGTACTTC. It translates to CASSQELAGIYEQYF.

Ten or more counts support this clonotype. The chain employs TRBV20-1 and TRBJ1-1; no definite D call. With 7 bases removed from V and 4 bases from J, the gap between germline ends came to 10 bases. CDR1 DFQATT and CDR2 SNEGSKA come from the germline V gene (reference sequence). The CDR3 is 11 amino acids. The CDR3 bases are TGCAGTGGAACCACCACCACTGAAGCTTTCTTT. It codes for CSGTTTTEAFF.

This clonotype was detected many times. The CDR3 DNA follows: TGTGCCAGCAGCTTCGCGGGCCGGGACTACGAGCAGTACTTC. Protein sequence: CASSFAGRDYEQYF. The gene calls are TRBV11-1 and TRBJ2-7; D is perhaps TRBD2 (5 bases). Germline values: CDR1 SGHAT, CDR2 FQDESV (reference sequence). This CDR3 is 14 amino acids long. V gave up 3 bases and J gave up 3 bases, with 12 bases separating them.

There are a few counts of this clonotype. This chain links TRBV6-1 with TRBJ2-2, with TRBD2 matching over 8 bases. Trimming removed 6 bases from V and 4 bases from J; junction bases left unmatched: 4. Germline CDR1 reads MNHNS; CDR2 reads SASEGT. The CDR3 runs to 14 residues. CDR3 sequence: CASRSAGVTGELFF. The CDR3 DNA reads TGTGCCAGCAGGTCAGCGGGAGTCACCGGGGAGCTGTTTTTT.

This clonotype was detected many times. One junction end disagrees with the germline gene, perhaps due to a read error. The chain joins TRBV7-9 to TRBJ1-1; weak D call: TRBD1 (5 bases). The germline V gene has CDR1 SEHNR and CDR2 FQNEAQ (reference sequence). The CDR3 length is 8 residues. The CDR3: CASSQDIF. The CDR3 DNA is TGTGCCAGCAGCCAGGACATCTTT.

This clonotype has at least ten counts. The chain employs TRBV12-3 or TRBV12-4 and TRBJ2-7, with 8 bases fitting TRBD1. Trimming cost V 4 bases and J 0 bases; bases outside gene matches: 17. The CDR3 sequence is 19 residues long. CDR3 DNA sequence: TGTGCCAGCAGTTGGGGGGACAGGTTAAAACCTAGGAGCTCCTACGAGCAGTACTTC. This codes for CASSWGDRLKPRSSYEQYF.

The table lists this clonotype with many counts. This chain links TRBV2 with TRBJ2-7; the match to TRBD2 covers 7 bases. V was clipped by 7 bases and J by 4 bases; unmatched bases: 7. CDR1 and CDR2 from the germline V gene are SNHLY and FYNNEI. This CDR3 has 13 residues. The CDR3 DNA follows: TGTGCCAGCACCCAGCGGGACCTTTACGAGCAGTACTTC. Translation: CASTQRDLYEQYF.

The chain uses TRBV28 and TRBJ2-3; D unresolved. This CDR3 has 10 residues. Germline lookup yields CDR1 MDHEN and CDR2 SYDVKM. V gave up 10 bases and J gave up 6 bases, with 8 bases separating them. The CDR3 coding sequence is TGTGCCACGAACCGGGATACGCAGTATTTT. Translation: CATNRDTQYF.

This clonotype was detected many times. This sequence joins TRBV28 and TRBJ1-5, with a weak D call TRBD1 (6 bases). CDR1 and CDR2 (germline): MDHEN, SYDVKM. V gave up 5 bases and J gave up 0 bases, with 17 bases separating them. There are 17 residues in the CDR3. The CDR3 region has the DNA TGTGCCAGCAGTAGGGGGTTCCTTTTACTTAGCAATCAGCCCCAGCATTTT. As protein: CASSRGFLLLSNQPQHF.

This clonotype was detected many times. J is TRBJ2-2 and V is TRBV28; TRBD2 aligns across 9 bases. The germline gives CDR1 MDHEN, CDR2 SYDVKM. V shed 7 bases, J shed 4 bases, and the junction held 1 base outside the gene matches. CDR3 length: 13 amino acids. The CDR3 reads CASIAGVTGELFF. The CDR3 DNA follows: TGTGCCAGCATAGCGGGAGTCACCGGGGAGCTGTTTTTT.

This clonotype has more than one count but fewer than ten. This may arise from a read error, as a much more abundant clone is one base away. V gene TRBV12-3 or TRBV12-4 combines with J gene TRBJ1-3; D perhaps matches TRBD1 (6 bases). This CDR3 has 14 amino acids. V was cut by 3 bases and J by 6 bases, with 12 bases left in between. The CDR3 sequence: CASSLGGHANTIYF. DNA for the CDR3: TGTGCCAGCAGTTTGGGGGGGCACGCAAACACCATATATTTT.

There are many counts of this clonotype. The chain employs TRBV6-5 and TRBJ2-5; TRBD2 matches 15 bases. V lost 2 bases, J lost 2 bases, and 12 bases stayed unmatched. This CDR3 has 20 residues. CDR1 and CDR2 (germline): MNHEY, SVGAGI. CDR3 coding DNA: TGTGCCAGCAGTTACCCTTCCGGGACTAGCGGGAGGCGGGTTCAAGAGACCCAGTACTTC. This sequence encodes CASSYPSGTSGRRVQETQYF.

This clonotype was seen ten or more times. The chain recombines TRBV11-2 with TRBJ2-7; unclear D gene. Germline V CDR1 and CDR2: SGHAT, FQNNGV. CDR3 length: 13 residues. V gave up 5 bases and J gave up 2 bases, with 10 bases separating them. CDR3 DNA sequence: TGTGCCAGCAGCCGGAGCTTCGCCTACGAGCAGTACTTC. This gives the protein CASSRSFAYEQYF.

This clonotype was found many times. V gene TRBV11-2 combines with J gene TRBJ2-4; possibly TRBD1 for D (5 bases). Germline V CDR1 and CDR2: SGHAT, FQNNGV. V dropped 1 base and J dropped 0 bases, with 10 bases sitting between them. This CDR3 is 16 amino acids long. CDR3 in amino acids: CASSLVGAAAKNIQYF. The CDR3 nucleotides are TGTGCCAGCAGCTTAGTTGGGGCGGCAGCCAAAAACATTCAGTACTTC.

The V call is TRBV19, the J call TRBJ1-1; 9 bases align to TRBD1. The germline CDR1 and CDR2 sequences are LNHDA and SQIVND (reference sequence). J was trimmed by 0 bases and V by 5 bases; bases with no gene match: 10. This CDR3 region has 17 residues. Here the CDR3 DNA reads TGTGCCAGTAGTCTGCGGACAGGGGATCCCCTGAACACTGAAGCTTTCTTT. Residues: CASSLRTGDPLNTEAFF.

As to this clonotype: One end of the junction varies from germline; a read error may be responsible. This chain connects TRBV3-1 to TRBJ1-1, with TRBD1 as a possible D gene (6 bases). This CDR3 is built from 14 residues. Germline CDR1 and CDR2: LGHDT and YNNKEL (reference sequence). CDR3 sequence reads: CASSLRDRNTGAFF. The CDR3 DNA reads as TGTGCCAGCAGCCTACGCGACAGGAACACTGGAGCTTTCTTT.

This clonotype was found many times. The chain couples TRBV28 to TRBJ2-7; no definite D call. The germline CDR1 and CDR2 sequences are MDHEN and SYDVKM. The CDR3 is 12 amino acids. The V gene lost 1 base and the J gene lost 5 bases, with 6 bases spanning the gap. CDR3: CASSLLENEQYF. The CDR3 nucleotides are TGTGCCAGCAGTTTATTAGAGAACGAGCAGTACTTC.

This chain links TRBV28 with TRBJ2-1; 7 nucleotides align to TRBD2. Germline lookup yields CDR1 MDHEN and CDR2 SYDVKM. This CDR3 is built from 15 residues. Losses at the gene ends were 6 bases for V and 6 bases for J; bases not matched to a gene: 11. DNA of the CDR3: TGTGCCAGCAGGCGCGGGGGAGTAGTGACCAATGAGCAGTTCTTC. It is translated as CASRRGGVVTNEQFF.

The rearrangement uses TRBV14 and TRBJ2-3, with 7 positions matching TRBD2. This CDR3 spans 16 amino acids. CDR1 is SGHDN and CDR2 is FVKESK in the germline V gene. The J segment lost 0 bases and the V segment lost 4 bases, leaving 7 bases of the junction unmatched. The CDR3 here is CASSPRSGISTDTQYF. The CDR3 DNA follows: TGTGCCAGCAGCCCCCGGAGCGGGATCAGCACAGATACGCAGTATTTT. The full variable domain, in which reference TRBV14 and TRBJ2-3 provide the parts outside the CDR3, is EAGVTQFPSHSVIEKGQTVTLRCDPISGHDNLYWYRRVMGKEIKFLLHFVKESKQDESGMPNNRFLAERTGGTYSTLKVQPAELEDSGVYFCASSPRSGISTDTQYFGPGTRLTVL.

The chain uses TRBV29-1 and TRBJ2-7; tentative D call: TRBD1 (5 bases). The V gene's germline CDR1 is SQVTM and CDR2 ANQGSEA. V lost 4 bases and J lost 1, with 14 bases in between. The CDR3 is 14 residues long. This CDR3 reads CSVVISSGSYEQYF. The CDR3 nucleotides read TGCAGCGTTGTTATAAGTTCAGGGTCCTACGAGCAGTACTTC.

In its sample, this clonotype was seen a few times. This chain uses TRBV4-1 with TRBJ2-7; 8 bases fit TRBD2. The ends lost 5 bases at V and 6 bases at J; junction bases unmatched: 12. The CDR3 extends over 15 amino acids. CDR1 is MGHRA and CDR2 is YSYEKL in the germline V gene. DNA of the CDR3: TGCGCCAGCAGCGTTCGGGAGGGGGATTTCGGCGAGCAGTACTTC. Its protein is CASSVREGDFGEQYF.

This clonotype has at least ten counts. The rearrangement links TRBV11-2 to TRBJ1-1; D remains unclear. The germline V and J ends were trimmed by 6 bases and 9 bases, with 20 bases remaining between them. The length of the CDR3 is 14 residues. In germline, CDR1 is SGHAT, CDR2 FQNNGV. CDR3 sequence (DNA): TGTGCCAGCAGTTTTCCCCCTATAATCGACCAAGCTTTCTTT. Its protein product is CASSFPPIIDQAFF.

The table lists this clonotype with many counts. This chain links TRBV28 with TRBJ2-7, with D possibly matching TRBD2 (7 bases). Trimming stripped 7 bases from V and 5 bases from J, with 24 bases between. The CDR3 totals 16 residues. Germline lookup yields CDR1 MDHEN and CDR2 SYDVKM. CDR3 sequence (DNA): TGTGCCAGCATTCCCCTGGGGGGCGGGAGACCAAACGAGCAGTACTTC. It is translated as CASIPLGGGRPNEQYF.

The V gene is TRBV6-2 or TRBV6-3, the J gene TRBJ2-1; 7 bases map to TRBD1. J lost 9 bases, V lost 5 bases, and 10 bases had no gene match. From germline, CDR1 is MNHEY and CDR2 SVGEGT. The CDR3 totals 14 residues. This CDR3 reads CASSDPYRGTEQFF. The CDR3 nucleotides read TGTGCCAGCAGTGATCCGTACAGGGGAACTGAGCAGTTCTTC.

This clonotype was observed at least ten times. The rearrangement joins TRBV28 to TRBJ1-2; D may be TRBD1 (5 bases). With 5 bases removed from V and 7 bases from J, the gap between germline ends came to 14 bases. Germline V gene data show CDR1 as MDHEN and CDR2 as SYDVKM. The CDR3 loop spans 13 amino acids. Written as DNA, the CDR3 is TGTGCCAGCAGTCCCCAGGGAAAGTTTGGCTACACCTTC. It is translated as CASSPQGKFGYTF.

The genes are TRBV6-2 or TRBV6-3 and TRBJ2-2; 7 bases agree with TRBD1. The J segment lost 2 bases and the V segment lost 7 bases, leaving 19 bases of the junction unmatched. The germline V gene encodes CDR1 MNHEY and CDR2 SVGEGT. The CDR3 has 19 residues. The CDR3 DNA is TGTGCCAGCACCAAGAACAACCACCCCGGGACAGTAAACACCGGGGAGCTGTTTTTT. As protein: CASTKNNHPGTVNTGELFF.

On this clonotype: This may arise from a read error, as a much more abundant clone is one base away. The chain has TRBV13 and TRBJ2-2; 8 bases agree with TRBD2. Germline V gives CDR1 PRHDT, CDR2 FYEKMQ (reference sequence). Losses at the gene ends were 5 bases for V and 6 bases for J; bases not matched to a gene: 11. This CDR3 comprises 16 residues. The CDR3: CASSPGGIAVAGELFF. The CDR3 DNA is TGTGCCAGCAGCCCGGGGGGGATCGCGGTCGCCGGGGAGCTGTTTTTT.